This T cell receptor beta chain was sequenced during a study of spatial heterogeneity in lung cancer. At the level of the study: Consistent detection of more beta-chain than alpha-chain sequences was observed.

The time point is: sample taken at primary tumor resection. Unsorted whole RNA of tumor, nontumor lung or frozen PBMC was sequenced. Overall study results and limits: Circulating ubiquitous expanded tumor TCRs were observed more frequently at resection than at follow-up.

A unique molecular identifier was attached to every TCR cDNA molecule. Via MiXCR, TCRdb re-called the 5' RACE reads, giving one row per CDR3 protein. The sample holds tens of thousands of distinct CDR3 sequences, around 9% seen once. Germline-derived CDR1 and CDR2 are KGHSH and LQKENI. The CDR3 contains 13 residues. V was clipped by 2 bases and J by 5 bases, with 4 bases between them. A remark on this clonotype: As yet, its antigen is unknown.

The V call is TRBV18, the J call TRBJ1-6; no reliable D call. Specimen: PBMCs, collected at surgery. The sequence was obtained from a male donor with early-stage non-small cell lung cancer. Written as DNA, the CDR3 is TGTGCCAGCTCACCAGCTAATAATTCACCCCTCCACTTT. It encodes CASSPANNSPLHF.